The following is a TCR beta chain sequence with its context. The data derive from a study of T cells of healthy individuals. Trimming pared 3 bases from V and 4 bases from J, leaving 8 bases between. The CDR3 is 13 residues long. Germline V gene sequence: CDR1 SNHLY, CDR2 FYNNEI. TCRdb ran MiXCR on the 5' RACE reads and lists one entry per CDR3 protein. The sample contains approximately 50,000 distinct CDR3 sequences, approximately 15% of which appear only once. The TCR originated in a human donor in good health. This sequence joins TRBV2 and TRBJ2-3; D is ambiguous. The CDR3 DNA reads as TGTGCCAGCAGTGATGGAGTGGCAGATACGCAGTATTTT. Translated, it gives CASSDGVADTQYF.